What follows is one TCR beta chain and its context. What it binds is not known. This sample stems from a study of cytomegalovirus exposure and HLA in healthy donors. In the study overall: The 120 or so validation repertoires, a later analysis reported, used the same platform as the approximately 700 first-cohort repertoires. General study results and limits: Testing in vitro showed a few CMV-associated chains specific for CMV antigens.

Generated by immunoSEQ multiplex PCR, the TCRdb table keeps only in-frame clones and is missing some. The table lists 150,000 to 200,000 clones, 85% of them singletons. Germline V gene data show CDR1 as MNHNS and CDR2 as SASEGT. The CDR3 totals 18 residues. With 0 bases removed from V and 1 base from J, the gap between germline ends came to 16 bases. What was sequenced was PBMCs. The TCR comes from a man between 18 and 35 years old in good health and CMV-seropositive. The rearrangement uses TRBV6-1 and TRBJ2-4; tentatively, D is TRBD1 (6 bases). The CDR3: CASSEAGARGLAKNIQYF. In nucleotides, the CDR3 is TGTGCCAGCAGTGAAGCCGGAGCCAGGGGCCTTGCCAAAAACATTCAGTACTTC.